This entry lists 22 T cell receptor beta chains sequenced from one sample in a study of T cells in Graves' hyperthyroidism and ophthalmopathy (dated by TCRdb to between 2018 and 2020). The method was multiplex PCR. TCRdb lists the instrument as Illumina HiSeq 2000. The TCR beta CDR3 regions were amplified from the RNA transcripts. The TCR CDR3 was subjected to a first round of RT-PCR using the HTBI primer set and the Qiagen OneStep RT-PCR kit. In-frame beta chains were kept once TCRdb had trimmed the public reads at Q25 with fastp and called clones with MiXCR. Under each unique CDR3 protein, matching rows form one entry showing the most common genes and DNA. This sample lists 700,000 or so distinct CDR3 sequences; 15% to 20% were detected once. Together, the top ten hold 8.4% of the sample. What was sequenced was blood. The receptors originated from a man aged 18 to 30 with Graves' hyperthyroidism.

Turning to this clonotype: The junction departs from germline at one end; a sequencing error may be responsible. The CDR3 is CAISEQREPHNF. The CDR3 coding sequence is TGTGCCATCAGTGAGCAGCGGGAGCCCCACAACTTC. This chain uses TRBV10-3 with TRBJ2-5; 8 positions agree with TRBD2. The CDR3 covers 12 residues. Germline loops: CDR1 ENHRY, CDR2 SYGVKD.

V and J are TRBV28 and TRBJ2-1; 9 nucleotides line up with TRBD1. The CDR3 has 16 residues. The V gene's germline CDR1 is MDHEN and CDR2 SYDVKM. With 6 bases clipped from V and 8 bases from J, the junction kept 14 bases outside the gene matches. The CDR3 DNA is TGTGCCAGCAGAGAACAGGGGGCATGGGTCGGGGATGAGCAGTTCTTC. Its protein product is CASREQGAWVGDEQFF.

The gene calls are TRBV4-1 and TRBJ1-2; no reliable D call. The germline CDR1 and CDR2 sequences are MGHRA and YSYEKL. The V end was cut by 5 bases, the J end by 0 bases, with 16 bases between. This CDR3 comprises 16 residues. CDR3 protein: CASSFRTAATNYGYTF. The CDR3 coding sequence is TGCGCCAGCAGCTTTCGGACTGCTGCGACTAACTATGGCTACACCTTC.

This clonotype was counted many times. J is TRBJ2-3 and V is TRBV18; 7 nucleotides agree with TRBD1. CDR1 and CDR2 from the germline V gene are KGHSH and LQKENI. V shed 4 bases and J 6 bases; nucleotides not matched to a gene: 4. The CDR3 runs to 13 residues. The CDR3 coding sequence is TGTGCCAGCTCACTAGGACAGGAGGATACGCAGTATTTT. Its protein is CASSLGQEDTQYF.

This clonotype was observed a few times. The chain couples TRBV7-9 to TRBJ2-7; D might be TRBD2 (5 bases). This CDR3 is 15 amino acids long. Germline V gives CDR1 SEHNR, CDR2 FQNEAQ (reference sequence). V shed 1 base and J shed 2 bases, with 12 bases lying between them. CDR3 loop: CASSLGSSSTYEQYF. As DNA, the CDR3 is TGTGCCAGCAGCTTAGGGTCTAGCAGTACCTACGAGCAGTACTTC.

The chain combines TRBV28 with TRBJ2-1, with a weak D call TRBD1 (5 bases). The ends were cut back, 5 bases at V and 4 bases at J, with 18 bases in the middle. The germline CDR1 and CDR2 sequences are MDHEN and SYDVKM. This CDR3 has 16 amino acids. This CDR3 is CASSEVGIQGYNEQFF. In DNA form, the CDR3 reads TGTGCCAGCAGTGAAGTGGGTATTCAGGGTTACAATGAGCAGTTCTTC.

To note about this clonotype: An end of the junction does not agree with germline; a read error may underlie this. This chain joins TRBV6-2 or TRBV6-3 and TRBJ1-1; D is undetermined. Germline CDR1 MNHEY, CDR2 SVGEGT. There are 13 residues in the CDR3. In DNA, the CDR3 is TGTGCCAGCAGTTACGAAGAGAACACTGGAGCTTTCTTT. Amino acid sequence: CASSYEENTGAFF.

The chain joins TRBV27 to TRBJ1-1; D uncertain. The CDR3 is made up of 12 amino acids. The germline V and J ends were trimmed by 4 bases and 7 bases, with 10 bases remaining between them. Germline V gene lookup returns CDR1 MNHEY and CDR2 SMNVEV (reference sequence). CDR3 DNA sequence: TGTGCCAGCAGTTCGGGGATCGGTGAAGCTTTCTTT. Its translation: CASSSGIGEAFF.

This clonotype has at least ten counts. V gene TRBV7-2 combines with J gene TRBJ2-3, with no clear D. The V gene lost 1 base and the J gene lost 7 bases, with 6 bases spanning the gap. Germline V CDR1 and CDR2: SGHTA, FQGNSA. CDR3 length: 12 amino acids. Here the CDR3 reads CASSLEMNTQYF. The CDR3, as DNA: TGTGCCAGCAGCTTAGAGATGAATACGCAGTATTTT. The complete variable domain, with remaining parts taken from reference TRBV7-2 and TRBJ2-3, reads GAGVSQSPSNKVTEKGKDVELRCDPISGHTALYWYRQSLGQGLEFLIYFQGNSAPDKSGLPSDRFSAERTGGSVSTLTIQRTQQEDSAVYLCASSLEMNTQYFGPGTRLTVL.

At least ten counts were recorded for this clonotype. The CDR3 DNA reads as TGCAGTGCTTGGACAGGGGGCCCGCCCTACGAGCAGTACTTC. It translates to CSAWTGGPPYEQYF. The V call is TRBV20-1, the J call TRBJ2-7; 11 bases are shared with TRBD1. Germline CDR1 DFQATT, CDR2 SNEGSKA (reference sequence). The CDR3 is made up of 14 amino acids. With 5 bases clipped from V and 2 bases from J, the junction kept 5 bases outside the gene matches.

This clonotype was detected ten times or more. V and J are TRBV18 and TRBJ2-7; 13 bases line up with TRBD2. Germline values: CDR1 KGHSH, CDR2 LQKENI. Unmatched junction bases numbered 7, after V lost 4 bases and J lost 7 bases. The CDR3 is made up of 15 amino acids. The CDR3 is CASSRGLAGEGEQYF. The CDR3 bases are TGTGCCAGCTCACGAGGACTAGCGGGAGAGGGAGAGCAGTACTTC.

This clonotype was found a few times. This chain connects TRBV19 to TRBJ2-5, with 7 bases identical to TRBD2. The germline gives CDR1 LNHDA, CDR2 SQIVND (reference sequence). After removal of 5 bases from V and 5 bases from J, the junction contained 8 bases not matched to a gene. The CDR3 loop spans 14 amino acids. Here the CDR3 DNA reads TGTGCCAGTAGTTTCCGCAGGGAGGGGGAGACCCAGTACTTC. Amino acids: CASSFRREGETQYF.

There are a few counts of this clonotype. The genes are TRBV18 and TRBJ2-7; 7 bases line up with TRBD1. The germline CDR1 and CDR2 sequences are KGHSH and LQKENI. The CDR3 runs 15 residues. V shed 4 bases and J 5 bases; nucleotides not matched to a gene: 11. The CDR3 here is CASSQGGNPVHEQYF. Written as DNA, the CDR3 is TGTGCCAGCTCACAAGGGGGCAATCCGGTACACGAGCAGTACTTC.

This chain links TRBV27 with TRBJ1-4; a possible D gene is TRBD1 (6 bases). CDR1 is MNHEY, CDR2 SMNVEV, per germline (reference sequence). The CDR3 runs to 14 residues. V gave up 9 bases and J gave up 8 bases, with 19 bases separating them. DNA for the CDR3: TGTGCCAGTAGTCAGGCAGGGGCGGGAGAAAAACTGTTTTTT. Its protein is CASSQAGAGEKLFF.

This clonotype was counted between two and nine times. The V call is TRBV20-1, the J call TRBJ2-5, with D possibly being TRBD2 (6 bases). Germline V gene sequence: CDR1 DFQATT, CDR2 SNEGSKA (reference sequence). Trimming removed 0 bases at V and 1 base at J, with 12 bases between. This CDR3 comprises 15 residues. The CDR3, as DNA: TGCAGTGCTAGAGACTCTAGCGAGATCCAAGAGACCCAGTACTTC. It specifies CSARDSSEIQETQYF.

To note about this clonotype: One end of the junction fails to match germline, which may point to a read error. The rearrangement joins TRBV30 to TRBJ1-2; 9 bases are shared with TRBD1. CDR3 size: 13 residues. Germline values: CDR1 GTSNPN, CDR2 SVGIG (reference sequence). CDR3 amino acids: CAWGRTGDYGHTF. The CDR3, as DNA: TGTGCCTGGGGACGGACAGGGGATTATGGCCACACCTTC.

This clonotype turned up a few times. The genes are TRBV9 and TRBJ1-2, with 7 bases lining up with TRBD1. The V gene end was trimmed by 2 bases and the J gene end by 2 bases; junction bases not matched to a gene: 3. CDR3 size: 14 residues. Germline V gene lookup returns CDR1 SGDLS and CDR2 YYNGEE. The CDR3 sequence: CASSVGTANYGYTF. As DNA, the CDR3 is TGTGCCAGCAGCGTGGGGACAGCAAACTATGGCTACACCTTC.

This clonotype has a count of ten or more. The chain recombines TRBV12-3 or TRBV12-4 with TRBJ1-1; possibly TRBD1 for D (5 bases). V was cut by 4 bases and J by 4 bases, with 13 bases left in between. The CDR3 loop spans 14 amino acids. The chain's CDR3 is CASSSREGGTEAFF. In DNA form, the CDR3 reads TGTGCCAGCAGTTCCAGGGAAGGAGGCACTGAAGCTTTCTTT.

This clonotype was seen a few times. This sequence joins TRBV13 and TRBJ2-2, with 12 bases fitting TRBD1. V was pared by 6 bases and J by 3 bases, with 8 bases of the junction left unmatched. Per germline, CDR1 PRHDT and CDR2 FYEKMQ (reference sequence). The CDR3 is 17 residues long. CDR3 DNA sequence: TGTGCCAGCAGACCGAGGGACAGGGGGCTAGACACCGGGGAGCTGTTTTTT. Its protein is CASRPRDRGLDTGELFF.

This clonotype was picked up a small number of times. The rearrangement links TRBV15 to TRBJ2-2; D may correspond to TRBD1 or TRBD2 (7 bases each). Per the germline V gene, CDR1 is LNHNV and CDR2 is YYDKDF (reference sequence). Trimming took 3 bases from V and 2 from J, leaving 16 bases between them. The CDR3 length is 17 residues. The CDR3 DNA reads TGTGCCACCAGCAGGGGGAGGGGGCGATCCAACACCGGGGAGCTGTTTTTT. This sequence encodes CATSRGRGRSNTGELFF.

This clonotype was found a few times. The chain recombines TRBV29-1 with TRBJ2-3, with D possibly being TRBD2 (5 bases). Germline CDR1 and CDR2: SQVTM and ANQGSEA. The CDR3 is 13 residues long. The V and J ends lost 2 bases and 1 base respectively, with 7 bases between them. The CDR3 DNA reads TGCAGCGTTGAACGGGGTGGCACAGATACGCAGTATTTT. The encoded protein is CSVERGGTDTQYF.

At least ten counts were recorded for this clonotype. CDR3 nucleotides: TGTGCCTGGAGTACCGGACTCAACTATGGCTACACCTTC. This gives the protein CAWSTGLNYGYTF. This chain links TRBV30 with TRBJ1-2; unclear D gene. Germline V CDR1 and CDR2: GTSNPN, SVGIG (reference sequence). Trimming pared 2 bases from V and 2 bases from J, leaving 9 bases between. The CDR3 is 13 amino acids.